Each of the 21 T cell receptor beta chains below was sequenced from the same sample in a study of vaccination effects on CD4 cells after COVID-19. Produced via immunoSEQ multiplex PCR; TCRdb's table is partial and in-frame only. This table has tens of thousands of clones, 73% appearing once. These TCRs are of unknown antigen specificity. ViraFEST assay sequencing came after antigen-specific CD4+ T cells were expanded with viral peptide pools. Culturing for 10 days preceded CD4+ T cell isolation. According to the study, vaccine recipients showed no prior SARS-CoV-2 infection and negative nucleocapsid antibodies. This sample comprised CD4+ T cells from PBMCs cultured with HCoV-OC43 spike peptides, obtained before COVID-19 vaccination. Subset given: HCoV-OC43 spike overlapping peptide pool stimulation. Receptors were obtained from a human donor who received a COVID-19 vaccine.

This clone showed up just a few times. The rearrangement links TRBV12-3 or TRBV12-4 to TRBJ2-7; a weak D match, TRBD1 (5 bases). Trimming pared 6 bases from V and 4 bases from J, leaving 10 bases between. The CDR3 has 12 residues. In nucleotides, the CDR3 is TGTGCCAGCAGCTTCAGACAGTACGAGCAGTACTTC. Protein product: CASSFRQYEQYF.

V gene TRBV27 combines with J gene TRBJ2-7; possible D gene TRBD2, 5 bases. Trimming cost V 6 bases and J 0 bases, with 9 bases left between them. This CDR3 has 13 amino acids. Germline CDR1 is MNHEY and CDR2 is SMNVEV (reference sequence). The CDR3: CASRHGDSYEQYF. In DNA, the CDR3 is TGTGCCAGCAGGCACGGGGACTCCTACGAGCAGTACTTC.

The chain carries TRBV28 and TRBJ2-1; D is possibly TRBD2 (6 bases). The CDR3 loop spans 16 amino acids. The V end was cut by 2 bases, the J end by 2 bases, with 13 bases between. Germline CDR1 MDHEN, CDR2 SYDVKM. The CDR3 DNA reads TGTGCCAGCAGTTTAGGCGGGAAGTTAACCTACAATGAGCAGTTCTTC. Amino acids: CASSLGGKLTYNEQFF.

V gene TRBV19 combines with J gene TRBJ1-5; TRBD1 matches 10 bases. Germline V gene data show CDR1 as LNHDA and CDR2 as SQIVND (reference sequence). The CDR3 spans 14 residues. The trim removed 5 bases at V and 4 bases at J, leaving 2 bases unmatched. CDR3 region: CASSGGQGNQPQHF. The CDR3 DNA reads as TGTGCCAGTAGTGGGGGACAGGGGAATCAGCCCCAGCATTTT.

V gene TRBV28 combines with J gene TRBJ2-7, with TRBD2 as a possible D gene (5 bases). The V and J ends lost 7 bases and 3 bases respectively, with 10 bases between them. The germline V gene has CDR1 MDHEN and CDR2 SYDVKM. This CDR3 has 12 residues. CDR3 nucleotide sequence: TGTGCCAGCACGGGATTAAACTACGAGCAGTACTTC. Residues: CASTGLNYEQYF.

This sequence joins TRBV30 and TRBJ1-2; D is unclear. The V gene's germline CDR1 is GTSNPN and CDR2 SVGIG (reference sequence). The CDR3 runs to 16 residues. Trimming cost V 3 bases and J 0 bases, with 17 bases left between them. The DNA of the CDR3 is TGTGCCTGGAGCATCGGCGGACTCTTAGCTAACTATGGCTACACCTTC. Translation gives CAWSIGGLLANYGYTF.

The chain carries TRBV5-1 and TRBJ2-5, with TRBD1 identical over 12 bases. Germline CDR1 SGHRS, CDR2 YFSETQ. The CDR3 consists of 14 residues. V was clipped by 4 bases and J by 5 bases; unmatched bases: 3. The CDR3 DNA reads as TGCGCCAGCAGCCTGGGGACAGGGGGCGAGACCCAGTACTTC. Residues: CASSLGTGGETQYF.

This rearrangement joins TRBV6-6 to TRBJ2-3; 9 nucleotides line up with TRBD2. J was trimmed by 0 bases and V by 4 bases; bases with no gene match: 5. Germline V gene sequence: CDR1 MNHNY, CDR2 SVGAGI (reference sequence). CDR3 length: 16 amino acids. In DNA, the CDR3 is TGTGCCAGCAGTTCCGGGACTAGCAGGAGCACAGATACGCAGTATTTT. Its protein is CASSSGTSRSTDTQYF.

The rearrangement links TRBV19 to TRBJ2-6; 9 nucleotides agree with TRBD1. CDR3 size: 15 residues. V was pared by 6 bases and J by 2 bases, with 2 bases of the junction left unmatched. Germline V gene lookup returns CDR1 LNHDA and CDR2 SQIVND (reference sequence). The CDR3 protein is CASRGQGTGANVLTF. The DNA for the CDR3 is TGTGCCAGTAGGGGACAGGGTACTGGGGCCAACGTCCTGACTTTC.

The V call is TRBV3-1 (or the pseudogene TRBV3-2), the J call TRBJ2-7; D possibly corresponds to TRBD2 (5 bases). V was cut by 3 bases and J by 6 bases, with 12 bases left in between. Germline CDR1 is LGHDT and CDR2 is YNNKEL (reference sequence). The CDR3 loop spans 13 amino acids. DNA of the CDR3: TGTGCCAGCAGCCAGGTTCCTGAGGGCGAGCAGTACTTC. Protein: CASSQVPEGEQYF.

This chain connects TRBV5-6 to TRBJ2-5; D is unclear. Trimming took off 4 bases at V and 0 bases at J, with 13 bases between the two ends. The germline V gene encodes CDR1 SGHDT and CDR2 YYEEEE. The CDR3 extends over 15 amino acids. DNA of the CDR3: TGTGCCAGCAGCGCTACTAACTCGTACCAAGAGACCCAGTACTTC. Translation gives CASSATNSYQETQYF.

This clone was seen a single time. This rearrangement joins TRBV19 to TRBJ2-5; D perhaps matches TRBD1 (6 bases). V was clipped by 4 bases and J by 5 bases, with 20 bases between them. Per germline, CDR1 LNHDA and CDR2 SQIVND (reference sequence). The CDR3 consists of 16 residues. The DNA of the CDR3 is TGTGCCAGTAGTACCCTCGGACAGCAATGGGGGGAGACCCAGTACTTC. It yields the protein CASSTLGQQWGETQYF.

This clone was counted a single time. The V gene is TRBV19, the J gene TRBJ1-6; no firm D call. With 0 bases removed from V and 0 bases from J, the gap between germline ends came to 9 bases. This CDR3 spans 17 amino acids. Germline V lookup: CDR1 LNHDA, CDR2 SQIVND (reference sequence). The CDR3 region has the DNA TGTGCCAGTAGTATAGATCGGGCGAGCTCCTATAATTCACCCCTCCACTTT. Its translation: CASSIDRASSYNSPLHF.

V and J are TRBV6-6 and TRBJ1-2; tentatively, D is TRBD1 (5 bases). This CDR3 has 16 amino acids. Trimming left V 7 bases short and J 6 bases short, with 24 bases between. The germline V gene encodes CDR1 MNHNY and CDR2 SVGAGI (reference sequence). CDR3 DNA sequence: TGTGCCAGCACTCATGCAGAAGGGGTTCGCAGGAATGGCTACACCTTC. It specifies CASTHAEGVRRNGYTF.

V is TRBV6-5 and J is TRBJ2-1, with 13 positions matching TRBD2. This CDR3 has 15 residues. CDR1 is MNHEY and CDR2 is SVGAGI in the germline V gene. V was clipped by 5 bases and J by 8 bases; unmatched bases: 6. The CDR3 DNA reads as TGTGCCAGCAGTCCGACTAGCGGGGGGCTTCATGAGCAGTTCTTC. It translates to CASSPTSGGLHEQFF.

This rearrangement joins TRBV6-1 to TRBJ2-1; TRBD1 aligns across 8 bases. This CDR3 spans 16 amino acids. J lost 3 bases, V lost 2 bases, and 6 bases had no gene match. Germline assignment: CDR1 MNHNS and CDR2 SASEGT. The CDR3 nucleotides are TGTGCCAGCAGTGAACCGGCCGGACAGGGCTACAATGAGCAGTTCTTC. It yields the protein CASSEPAGQGYNEQFF.

The rearrangement links TRBV2 to TRBJ2-3; 9 nucleotides match TRBD2. The J segment lost 4 bases and the V segment lost 4 bases, leaving 6 bases of the junction unmatched. The CDR3 spans 15 residues. CDR1 is SNHLY, CDR2 FYNNEI, per germline. The CDR3 is CASSGSRGGADTQYF. The CDR3 DNA follows: TGTGCCAGCAGTGGTTCGCGGGGGGGCGCAGATACGCAGTATTTT.

This clone was observed once. Other DNA variants within this sample encode the same CDR3. The chain combines TRBV7-8 with TRBJ2-2, with TRBD2 as a possible D gene (5 bases). Germline V gives CDR1 SGHVS, CDR2 FQNEAQ. The CDR3 has 13 residues. Trimming removed 5 bases from V and 5 bases from J, with 9 bases in between. CDR3 sequence reads: CASSRRETGELFF. The CDR3 nucleotides are TGTGCCAGCAGCCGAAGGGAGACCGGGGAGCTGTTTTTT.

This clone was recorded once. The chain joins TRBV4-2 to TRBJ1-4; the match to TRBD1 covers 9 bases. V lost 0 bases to trimming and J lost 2 bases; unmatched junction nucleotides: 4. The CDR3 totals 17 residues. Germline V gives CDR1 LGHNA, CDR2 YNFKEQ. The CDR3: CASSQETGGPTNEKLFF. The CDR3 DNA follows: TGTGCCAGCAGCCAAGAGACAGGGGGGCCCACTAATGAAAAACTGTTTTTT.

The gene calls are TRBV2 and TRBJ2-1; the match to TRBD2 covers 9 bases. This CDR3 spans 14 amino acids. In germline, CDR1 is SNHLY, CDR2 FYNNEI. J was trimmed by 4 bases and V by 4 bases; bases with no gene match: 2. CDR3 DNA: TGTGCCAGCAGTGGACTAGCGGATTACAATGAGCAGTTCTTC. Its protein is CASSGLADYNEQFF. Full variable domain (outside the CDR3, taken from reference TRBV2 and TRBJ2-1): EPEVTQTPSHQVTQMGQEVILRCVPISNHLYFYWYRQILGQKVEFLVSFYNNEISEKSEIFDDQFSVERPDGSNFTLKIRSTKLEDSAMYFCASSGLADYNEQFFGPGTRLTVL.

The chain recombines TRBV9 with TRBJ2-5, with TRBD1 as a possible D gene (5 bases). Germline assignment: CDR1 SGDLS and CDR2 YYNGEE. V was cut by 3 bases and J by 7 bases, with 16 bases left in between. There are 14 residues in the CDR3. CDR3 bases: TGTGCCAGCAGCGCACCCACCCCAACAGGGACCCAGTACTTC. It is translated as CASSAPTPTGTQYF.